This T cell receptor (beta chain) was sequenced for a study of OX40 agonist ivuxolimab in advanced cancers. Across the study: Ivuxolimab, an agonist antibody against OX40 (CD134), was given to patients. Patients received ivuxolimab, an intravenous treatment, every 2 weeks at 0.01 to 10 mg/kg.

This CDR3 comprises 14 residues. Trimming removed 5 bases from V and 8 bases from J, with 18 bases in between. Per the germline V gene, CDR1 is MDHEN and CDR2 is SYDVKM. Data came from immunoSEQ multiplex PCR; TCRdb stores just in-frame clones and leaves some out. The data contain approximately 68,000 clones, 88% of them seen just once; the ten biggest clones take up roughly 0.72%. Material: CD4+ or CD8+ T cells sorted from blood, obtained in a trial of the OX40 agonist ivuxolimab. The origin of this receptor is an adult with an advanced solid tumor such as melanoma, head and neck, liver or kidney cancer. The chain combines TRBV28 with TRBJ1-2; perhaps TRBD1 as D (5 bases). CDR3: CASSPGGGEGGYTF. The CDR3 DNA sequence: TGTGCCAGCAGTCCTGGGGGAGGGGAGGGAGGCTACACCTTC.